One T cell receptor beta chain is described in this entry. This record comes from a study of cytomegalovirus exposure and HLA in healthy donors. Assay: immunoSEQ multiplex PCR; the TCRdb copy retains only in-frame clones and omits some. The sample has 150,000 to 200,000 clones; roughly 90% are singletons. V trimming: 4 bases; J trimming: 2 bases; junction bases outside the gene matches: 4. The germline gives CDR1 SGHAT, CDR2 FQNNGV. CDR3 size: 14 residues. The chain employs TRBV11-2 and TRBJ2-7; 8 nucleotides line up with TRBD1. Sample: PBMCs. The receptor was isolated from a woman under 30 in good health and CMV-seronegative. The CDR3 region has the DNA TGTGCCAGCAGCTCCTCCAGGGGGCCCTACGAGCAGTACTTC. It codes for CASSSSRGPYEQYF.